A selection of T cell receptor beta chains follows, all from one sample in a study of EBV T-cell therapy then PD-1 blockade in nasopharyngeal carcinoma. These receptors have no known antigen. The repertoire was sequenced with immunoSEQ multiplex PCR; TCRdb's copy has only in-frame clones and lacks some. Of around 19,000 clones listed, 65% to 85% are singletons. The specimen comprised CD8+ T cells from blood, sampled at day 0 from a patient whose treatment included autologous EBV-specific T cells and nivolumab. The source of these receptors is a man aged 35 to 55 with nasopharyngeal carcinoma. Each CDR3 is given with its conserved first and last residue. The D gene is left open where the match is weak. Rows may omit the clone size; those that give it use once, few, many or a size class.

clone size: .
D gene: TRBD2
V gene: TRBV7-9
J gene: TRBJ2-5
CDR3 DNA: TGTGCCAGCAGCAAATATAACGTGGGGAGGCGGGGGGATACCCAGTACTTC
CDR3 protein: CASSKYNVGRRGDTQYF

clone size: .
D gene: .
V gene: TRBV19
J gene: TRBJ2-3
CDR3 DNA: TGTGCCAGTAGTTTCGTGAGGGGGGGCCCCACCGGCACAGATACGCAGTATTTT
CDR3 protein: CASSFVRGGPTGTDTQYF

clone size: .
D gene: .
V gene: TRBV4-2
J gene: TRBJ1-4
CDR3 DNA: TGTGCCAGCAGCCAAGACCCTTACCCAGGGGATCCTAATGAAAAACTGTTTTTT
CDR3 protein: CASSQDPYPGDPNEKLFF

clone size: .
D gene: .
V gene: TRBV4-3
J gene: TRBJ2-7
CDR3 DNA: TGCGCCAGCAGCCTTGGGGCAGGGGCGGGGTACGAGCAGTACTTC
CDR3 protein: CASSLGAGAGYEQYF

clone size: .
D gene: .
V gene: TRBV5-1
J gene: TRBJ1-2
CDR3 DNA: TGCGCCAGCAGTTCGACAGTGTCCGGATCGGGCGGCTACACCTTC
CDR3 protein: CASSSTVSGSGGYTF

clone size: .
D gene: .
V gene: TRBV30
J gene: TRBJ1-1
CDR3 DNA: TGTGCCTGGGAGACAGGCCACACTGAAGCTTTCTTT
CDR3 protein: CAWETGHTEAFF

clone size: once
D gene: .
V gene: TRBV29-1
J gene: TRBJ2-1
CDR3 DNA: TGCAGCGTTGAAGTTTGGCAAAATGAGCAGTTCTTC
CDR3 protein: CSVEVWQNEQFF

clone size: .
D gene: .
V gene: TRBV6-4
J gene: TRBJ2-2
CDR3 DNA: TGTGCCAGCAGTGACCAGGGCACCGGGGAGCTGTTTTTT
CDR3 protein: CASSDQGTGELFF

clone size: .
D gene: .
V gene: TRBV5-5
J gene: TRBJ1-1
CDR3 DNA: TGTGCCAGCAGCCTGTCAAACACTGAAGCTTTCTTT
CDR3 protein: CASSLSNTEAFF

clone size: .
D gene: TRBD1
V gene: TRBV6-5
J gene: TRBJ2-2
CDR3 DNA: TGTGCCAGCAAGCCCGGGACAGGGGAAGTCGGGGAGCTGTTTTTT
CDR3 protein: CASKPGTGEVGELFF

clone size: .
D gene: .
V gene: TRBV29-1
J gene: TRBJ1-3
CDR3 DNA: TGCAGCGTTGCCCAGACAGACAGCTCTGGAAACACCATATATTTT
CDR3 protein: CSVAQTDSSGNTIYF

clone size: once
D gene: TRBD2
V gene: TRBV5-6
J gene: TRBJ2-1
CDR3 DNA: TGTGCCAGCAGCCCGCGGGGGGCGACGTACAATGAGCAGTTCTTC
CDR3 protein: CASSPRGATYNEQFF

clone size: .
D gene: TRBD2
V gene: TRBV25-1
J gene: TRBJ2-5
CDR3 DNA: TGTGCCAGCAGTGGATCGACTAGCGGAGAGACCCAGTACTTC
CDR3 protein: CASSGSTSGETQYF

clone size: .
D gene: .
V gene: TRBV7-6
J gene: TRBJ1-3
CDR3 DNA: TGTGCCAGCAGCTCATTGACAGACTCTGGAAACACCATATATTTT
CDR3 protein: CASSSLTDSGNTIYF

clone size: .
D gene: .
V gene: TRBV7-9
J gene: TRBJ2-2
CDR3 DNA: TGTGCCAGCAGTTCACCACCGGGGGACGGGGAGCTGTTTTTT
CDR3 protein: CASSSPPGDGELFF

clone size: .
D gene: .
V gene: TRBV9
J gene: TRBJ1-5
CDR3 DNA: TGTGCCAGCAGCGCGGACGAATCTTGGGGCCAGCCCCAGCATTTT
CDR3 protein: CASSADESWGQPQHF

clone size: .
D gene: .
V gene: TRBV15
J gene: TRBJ2-7
CDR3 DNA: TGTGCCACCAGCAGAGGGTTAGCGGCACAGGGGTTAAACTACGAGCAGTACTTC
CDR3 protein: CATSRGLAAQGLNYEQYF

clone size: .
D gene: .
V gene: TRBV7-3
J gene: TRBJ2-3
CDR3 DNA: TGTGCCAGCAGCGCCGATCCCGGCGATACGCAGTATTTT
CDR3 protein: CASSADPGDTQYF

clone size: once
D gene: TRBD1
V gene: TRBV4-1
J gene: TRBJ2-3
CDR3 DNA: TGCGCCAGCAGCGGGACAGGGTATACAGATACGCAGTATTTT
CDR3 protein: CASSGTGYTDTQYF

clone size: .
D gene: .
V gene: TRBV7-2
J gene: TRBJ2-2
CDR3 DNA: TGTGCCAGCAGCTTATTCGTGGGGGGGAACACCGGGGAGCTGTTTTTT
CDR3 protein: CASSLFVGGNTGELFF

clone size: .
D gene: .
V gene: TRBV28
J gene: TRBJ1-5
CDR3 DNA: TGTGCCAGCAGTTTTACCCAGCCCCAGCATTTT
CDR3 protein: CASSFTQPQHF

clone size: once
D gene: .
V gene: TRBV13
J gene: TRBJ1-2
CDR3 DNA: TGTGCCAGCAGCCCCTGGGACAAGAAAGATGGCTACACCTTC
CDR3 protein: CASSPWDKKDGYTF

clone size: .
D gene: .
V gene: TRBV5-6
J gene: TRBJ2-7
CDR3 DNA: TGTGCCAGCAGCTGGACGGGCCAAGGCGAGCAGTACTTC
CDR3 protein: CASSWTGQGEQYF

clone size: .
D gene: .
V gene: TRBV28
J gene: TRBJ2-5
CDR3 DNA: TGTGCCAGCAGTTTGGAAAGAGGCCAAGAGACCCAGTACTTC
CDR3 protein: CASSLERGQETQYF

clone size: few
D gene: .
V gene: TRBV7-9
J gene: TRBJ1-4
CDR3 DNA: TGTGCCAGCAGCCCCCTAGAGGGGGGAAGTAATGAAAAACTGTTTTTT
CDR3 protein: CASSPLEGGSNEKLFF

clone size: .
D gene: .
V gene: TRBV4-1
J gene: TRBJ1-3
CDR3 DNA: TGCGCCAGCAGCCAGCCACTAGGCACCATATATTTT
CDR3 protein: CASSQPLGTIYF

clone size: .
D gene: .
V gene: TRBV7-9
J gene: TRBJ1-1
CDR3 DNA: TGTGCCAGCAGCCTCACGGTCCCAGGGGACACTGAAGCTTTCTTT
CDR3 protein: CASSLTVPGDTEAFF

clone size: .
D gene: TRBD1
V gene: TRBV7-9
J gene: TRBJ2-5
CDR3 DNA: TGTGCCAGCAGCGAGGGACAGGGGGTGGAGACCCAGTACTTC
CDR3 protein: CASSEGQGVETQYF

clone size: .
D gene: TRBD2
V gene: TRBV20-1
J gene: TRBJ2-7
CDR3 DNA: TGCAGTGCCAGTCTAGCGGGGGGCCCCTACGAGCAGTACTTC
CDR3 protein: CSASLAGGPYEQYF

clone size: once
D gene: .
V gene: TRBV3-1/TRBV3-2
J gene: TRBJ2-5
CDR3 DNA: TGTGCCAGCAGCCAAGAGGGAGGACAGACTAACATACAAGAGACCCAGTACTTC
CDR3 protein: CASSQEGGQTNIQETQYF

clone size: few
D gene: .
V gene: TRBV6-2/TRBV6-3
J gene: TRBJ2-2
CDR3 DNA: TGTGCCAGCAGTTTTTTGAACACCGGGGAGCTGTTTTTT
CDR3 protein: CASSFLNTGELFF

clone size: .
D gene: .
V gene: TRBV12-3/TRBV12-4
J gene: TRBJ2-7
CDR3 DNA: TGTGCCAGCAGTGAGGGGAACGAGCAGTACTTC
CDR3 protein: CASSEGNEQYF

clone size: .
D gene: .
V gene: TRBV10-2
J gene: TRBJ1-3
CDR3 DNA: TGCGCCAGCAGTGGTGGGGGCTTCGGAAACACCATATATTTT
CDR3 protein: CASSGGGFGNTIYF

clone size: .
D gene: .
V gene: TRBV24-1
J gene: TRBJ2-5
CDR3 DNA: TGTGCCACCAGTGCCGAATACGCCGAAGAGACCCAGTACTTC
CDR3 protein: CATSAEYAEETQYF

clone size: .
D gene: .
V gene: TRBV2
J gene: TRBJ2-7
CDR3 DNA: TGTGCCAGCAGTGGGATAGATGGGGCCTCCCCATACGAGCAGTACTTC
CDR3 protein: CASSGIDGASPYEQYF

clone size: few
D gene: .
V gene: TRBV6-5
J gene: TRBJ2-1
CDR3 DNA: TGTGCCAGCACTTCACCTTGGAATGAGCAGTTCTTC
CDR3 protein: CASTSPWNEQFF

clone size: .
D gene: TRBD1
V gene: TRBV6-6
J gene: TRBJ1-2
CDR3 DNA: TGTGCCAGCAGTCCAGGGGGCGCATATCATGGCTACACCTTC
CDR3 protein: CASSPGGAYHGYTF

clone size: .
D gene: .
V gene: TRBV15
J gene: TRBJ1-1
CDR3 DNA: TGTGCCACCAGGGTGGCGATGGGCATGAACACTGAAGCTTTCTTT
CDR3 protein: CATRVAMGMNTEAFF

clone size: .
D gene: .
V gene: TRBV18
J gene: TRBJ1-1
CDR3 DNA: TGTGCCAGCTCCTCCGGGGGCTGGGGCACTGAAGCTTTCTTT
CDR3 protein: CASSSGGWGTEAFF

clone size: once
D gene: .
V gene: TRBV5-5
J gene: TRBJ2-7
CDR3 DNA: TGTGCCAGCAGCTCAACCTACGAGCAGTACTTC
CDR3 protein: CASSSTYEQYF

clone size: once
D gene: .
V gene: TRBV21-1
J gene: TRBJ2-1
CDR3 DNA: TGTGCCAGCAGCCTTTGGCGCCGTTCCTACAATGAGCAGTTCTTC
CDR3 protein: CASSLWRRSYNEQFF

clone size: .
D gene: .
V gene: TRBV11-3
J gene: TRBJ1-1
CDR3 DNA: TGTGCCAGCAGCTCTGGGGTGAACACTGAAGCTTTCTTT
CDR3 protein: CASSSGVNTEAFF

clone size: .
D gene: TRBD1
V gene: TRBV9
J gene: TRBJ2-1
CDR3 DNA: TGTGCCAGCAGCGTAGAGGGACAGGGGGGAACCGGTCCGGGCTTTAGGCAGTTCTTC
CDR3 protein: CASSVEGQGGTGPGFRQFF

clone size: .
D gene: .
V gene: TRBV6-5
J gene: TRBJ2-1
CDR3 DNA: TGTGCCAGCACCGACGACGGGACTCCCTACAATGAGCAGTTCTTC
CDR3 protein: CASTDDGTPYNEQFF

clone size: .
D gene: .
V gene: TRBV6-4
J gene: TRBJ2-1
CDR3 DNA: TGTGCCAGCAGTGACCGGGACAACAATGAGCAGTTCTTC
CDR3 protein: CASSDRDNNEQFF

clone size: .
D gene: .
V gene: TRBV4-2
J gene: TRBJ1-5
CDR3 DNA: TGTGCCAGCAGCCAAGGGGATGAGCAGCCCCAGCATTTT
CDR3 protein: CASSQGDEQPQHF

clone size: once
D gene: .
V gene: TRBV4-2
J gene: TRBJ1-5
CDR3 DNA: TGTGCCAGCAGCCAAGATGGGCAGGGCAATCAGCCCCAGCATTTT
CDR3 protein: CASSQDGQGNQPQHF

clone size: .
D gene: .
V gene: TRBV19
J gene: TRBJ1-4
CDR3 DNA: TGTGCCAGTAGTCCCGGGACGGCAACTAATGAAAAACTGTTTTTT
CDR3 protein: CASSPGTATNEKLFF

clone size: .
D gene: .
V gene: TRBV9
J gene: TRBJ2-6
CDR3 DNA: TGTGCCAGCAGCCATGGTGGGTCTGGGGCCAACGTCCTGACTTTC
CDR3 protein: CASSHGGSGANVLTF

clone size: few
D gene: .
V gene: TRBV10-3
J gene: TRBJ2-1
CDR3 DNA: TGTGCCACCGAGGGCCAAGGGGACAATGAGCAGTTCTTC
CDR3 protein: CATEGQGDNEQFF